Presented here are 8 T cell receptor beta chains from one specimen sequenced in a study of T cells after yellow fever vaccination. TCRdb reanalysed the 5' RACE reads using MiXCR and keeps one entry per CDR3 protein. The sample contains 250,000 to 350,000 distinct CDR3 sequences, around 6.8% of which appear only once. The material sequenced was PBMCs, taken approximately 47 days after the first yellow fever vaccination. These receptors all stem from a man aged 18 to 29 who received the YFV17D yellow fever vaccine.

This clonotype has just a few counts. Here the CDR3 DNA reads TGTGCCATCAGTGAGTTAAGGGACCCGGGAAGCGAGCAGTACGTC. Translated, it gives CAISELRDPGSEQYV. The V gene is TRBV10-3, the J gene TRBJ2-7, with D perhaps given as TRBD1 or TRBD2 (5 bases each). Trimming cost V 1 base and J 6 bases, with 16 bases left between them. Germline assignment: CDR1 ENHRY and CDR2 SYGVKD. The CDR3 is 15 residues long.

The sample holds a few counts of this clonotype. The chain carries TRBV5-1 and TRBJ2-2; no clear D gene. CDR3 length: 16 amino acids. Germline values: CDR1 SGHRS, CDR2 YFSETQ. The germline V and J ends were trimmed by 0 bases and 0 bases, with 9 bases remaining between them. The CDR3 region is CASSLVWLANTGELFF. The CDR3 region has the DNA TGCGCCAGCAGCTTGGTATGGCTAGCGAACACCGGGGAGCTGTTTTTT.

This clonotype was seen only a few times. This chain uses TRBV4-2 with TRBJ2-3; 12 bases map to TRBD2. This CDR3 is 15 amino acids long. Germline CDR1 LGHNA, CDR2 YNFKEQ. J was trimmed by 6 bases and V by 4 bases; bases with no gene match: 5. CDR3 sequence (DNA): TGTGCCAGCAGCCCTAGCGGGGGGGTGGGGGATACGCAGTATTTT. Encoded protein: CASSPSGGVGDTQYF.

The table lists this clonotype with a few counts. The CDR3 here is CASSLNAGMGDTQYF. In DNA, the CDR3 is TGTGCCAGCAGCCTTAACGCCGGGATGGGGGATACGCAGTATTTT. The rearrangement uses TRBV7-2 and TRBJ2-3; perhaps TRBD2 as D (5 bases). The CDR3 is made up of 15 amino acids. From germline, CDR1 is SGHTA and CDR2 FQGNSA. The V end was cut by 5 bases, the J end by 6 bases, with 18 bases between.

This chain links TRBV20-1 with TRBJ2-7; TRBD1 aligns across 9 bases. Losses at the gene ends were 6 bases for V and 3 bases for J; bases not matched to a gene: 6. This CDR3 has 13 residues. Germline lookup yields CDR1 DFQATT and CDR2 SNEGSKA (reference sequence). The DNA for the CDR3 is TGCAGTGCCACGGGACAGGGACTCTACGAGCAGTACTTC. This sequence encodes CSATGQGLYEQYF.

This clonotype was counted only a few times. The limits of the CDR3 on the DNA are not certain, so only TCRdb's listed CDR3 is given. The chain combines TRBV5-6 with TRBJ2-1; the D call TRBD1 from the table was never checked on the DNA. The germline gives CDR1 SGHDT, CDR2 YYEEEE. With termini counted, the CDR3 has 12 amino acids. CDR3 in amino acids: CASSFGQGAKVF.

There are many counts of this clonotype. This chain connects TRBV5-1 to TRBJ2-3, with D maybe TRBD2 (6 bases). CDR3 length equals 16 residues. V dropped 4 bases and J dropped 1 base, with 16 bases sitting between them. Germline CDR1 SGHRS, CDR2 YFSETQ. CDR3 DNA sequence: TGCGCCAGCAGCCAGCTACGGGGCGGGGGCACAGATACGCAGTATTTT. It is translated as CASSQLRGGGTDTQYF.

CDR3 loop: CASSQLRVGDRATDTQYF. The CDR3 DNA follows: TGCGCCAGCAGCCAATTACGCGTGGGGGACAGGGCCACAGATACGCAGTATTTT. The rearrangement uses TRBV4-1 and TRBJ2-3, with TRBD1 matching over 9 bases. The junction had 11 bases not matched to a gene; V was cut back by 2 bases and J by 2 bases. Per the germline V gene, CDR1 is MGHRA and CDR2 is YSYEKL. CDR3 size: 18 residues.